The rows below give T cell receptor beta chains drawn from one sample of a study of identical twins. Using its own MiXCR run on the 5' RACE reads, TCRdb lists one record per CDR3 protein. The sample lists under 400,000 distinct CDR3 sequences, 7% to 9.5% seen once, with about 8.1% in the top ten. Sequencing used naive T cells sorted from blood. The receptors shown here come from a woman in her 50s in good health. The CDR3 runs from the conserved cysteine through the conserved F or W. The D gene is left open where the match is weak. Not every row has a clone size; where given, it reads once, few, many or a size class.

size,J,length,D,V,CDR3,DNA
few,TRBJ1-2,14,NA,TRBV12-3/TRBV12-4,CASSFTGTEGGYTF,TGTGCCAGCAGTTTTACCGGGACGGAGGGGGGCTACACCTTC
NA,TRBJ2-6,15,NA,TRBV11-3,CASSPRNSGANVLSF,TGTGCCAGCAGCCCAAGAAACTCTGGGGCCAACGTCCTGTCTTTC
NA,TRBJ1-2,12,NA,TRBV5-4,CASSLRGWGYTF,TGTGCCAGCAGCTTGAGGGGCTGGGGCTACACCTTC
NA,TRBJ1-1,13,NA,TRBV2,CATRPTLSTEAFF,TGTGCCACTAGGCCCACCTTAAGCACTGAAGCTTTCTTT
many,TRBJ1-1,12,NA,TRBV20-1,CSATLSGTEAFF,TGCAGTGCCACCCTCAGTGGGACTGAAGCTTTCTTT
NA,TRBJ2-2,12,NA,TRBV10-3,CAIGRDTGELFF,TGTGCCATCGGGCGAGACACCGGGGAGCTGTTTTTT
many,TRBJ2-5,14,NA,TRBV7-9,CASSLTGFQETQYF,TGTGCCAGCAGCCTCACAGGGTTCCAAGAGACCCAGTACTTC
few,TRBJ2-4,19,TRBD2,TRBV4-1,CASSQESGGRKEAKNIQYF,TGCGCCAGCAGCCAAGAATCGGGCGGGAGGAAGGAAGCCAAAAACATTCAGTACTTC
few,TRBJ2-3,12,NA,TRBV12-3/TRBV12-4,CASSLMADTQYF,TGTGCCAGCAGTTTAATGGCAGATACGCAGTATTTT
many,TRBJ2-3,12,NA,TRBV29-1,CSSTLRGDPQYF,TGCAGCTCGACCTTAAGGGGGGATCCGCAGTATTTT
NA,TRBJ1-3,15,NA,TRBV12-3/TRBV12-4,CASSVPGRYGNTIYF,TGTGCCAGCAGTGTTCCGGGACGTTATGGAAACACCATATATTTT
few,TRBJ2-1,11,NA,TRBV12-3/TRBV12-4,CASSHKVEQFF,TGTGCCAGCAGTCACAAGGTCGAGCAGTTCTTC
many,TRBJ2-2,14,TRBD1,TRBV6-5,CASSYRGLTGELFF,TGTGCCAGCAGTTACAGGGGGCTCACCGGGGAGCTGTTTTTT
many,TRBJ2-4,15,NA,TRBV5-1,CASSLVAGYGNIQYF,TGCGCCAGCAGCTTGGTGGCAGGATATGGAAACATTCAGTACTTC
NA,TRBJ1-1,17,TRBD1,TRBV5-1,CASSSTGDVSWGTEAFF,TGCGCCAGCAGCTCGACAGGGGACGTGTCCTGGGGGACTGAAGCTTTCTTT
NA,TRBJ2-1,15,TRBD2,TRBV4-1,CASSHQGTSGPRQFF,TGCGCCAGCAGCCATCAAGGGACTAGCGGCCCGAGGCAGTTCTTC
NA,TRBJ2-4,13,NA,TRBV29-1,CSPPGTPGNIQYF,TGCAGCCCCCCGGGGACCCCGGGGAACATTCAGTACTTC
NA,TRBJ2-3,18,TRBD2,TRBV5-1,CASSETISGGRAPDTQYF,TGCGCCAGCAGCGAAACAATCTCTGGCGGGAGGGCCCCAGATACGCAGTATTTT
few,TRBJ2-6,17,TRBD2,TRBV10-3,CATLPLAGASGANVLTF,TGTGCCACCCTTCCACTAGCGGGAGCTTCTGGGGCCAACGTCCTGACTTTC
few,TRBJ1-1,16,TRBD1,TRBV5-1,CASSPRSGTGVTEAFF,TGCGCCAGCAGCCCTCGATCCGGGACAGGGGTAACTGAAGCTTTCTTT
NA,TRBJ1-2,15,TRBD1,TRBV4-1,CASSHERTGLYGYTF,TGCGCCAGCAGCCACGAAAGGACAGGTTTATATGGCTACACCTTC
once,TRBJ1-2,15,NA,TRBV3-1,CASSESGRLGYGYTF,TGTGCCAGCAGCGAAAGCGGGAGATTGGGCTATGGCTACACCTTC
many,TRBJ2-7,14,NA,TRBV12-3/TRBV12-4,CASNPGHPRDEQYF,TGTGCCAGCAACCCCGGACATCCTCGGGACGAGCAGTACTTC
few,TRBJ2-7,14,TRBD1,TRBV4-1,CASSYDRDGYEQYF,TGCGCCAGCAGCTATGACAGGGATGGCTACGAGCAGTACTTC
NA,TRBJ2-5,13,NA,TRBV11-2,CASSPNYQETQYF,TGTGCCAGCAGCCCTAACTACCAAGAGACCCAGTACTTC